The 22 T cell receptor beta chains below all came from one sample that was sequenced in a study of shared clonotypes between healthy human individuals. Profiling relied on immunoSEQ multiplex PCR, and the TCRdb table lists in-frame clones only, not all of them. This sample carries about 1.9 million clones, 80% to 95% of them seen once, and the ten largest clones take around 1.7%. CD8 cells classed as naive were CD45RO-negative and positively selected for CCR7, excluding terminally differentiated effector memory CD45RA+ cells. Sequencing was performed on naive CD8+ T cells from PBMCs. The receptors shown here come from a man younger than 35 in good health. Some clones in this sample may be carry-over from other donors' samples.

CDR3 sequence: CASSLLLHEKLFF. As DNA, the CDR3 is TGTGCCAGCAGCTTATTGCTTCATGAAAAACTGTTTTTT. The V and J genes are TRBV7-2 and TRBJ1-4; D not certain. V lost 2 bases and J lost 6, with 7 bases in between. This CDR3 is 13 amino acids long. Germline CDR1 and CDR2: SGHTA and FQGNSA. Combining the CDR3 with reference TRBV7-2 and TRBJ1-4 gives the whole variable domain GAGVSQSPSNKVTEKGKDVELRCDPISGHTALYWYRQSLGQGLEFLIYFQGNSAPDKSGLPSDRFSAERTGGSVSTLTIQRTQQEDSAVYLCASSLLLHEKLFFGSGTQLSVL.

The V gene is TRBV29-1, the J gene TRBJ1-2, with 8 nucleotides matching TRBD1. J was trimmed by 6 bases and V by 1 base; bases with no gene match: 1. Looked up from germline, CDR1 is SQVTM and CDR2 is ANQGSEA. The CDR3 extends over 12 amino acids. The DNA of the CDR3 is TGCAGCGTTGAAGGCAGGGGGCATGGCTACACCTTC. It codes for CSVEGRGHGYTF. Full variable domain (outside the CDR3, taken from reference TRBV29-1 and TRBJ1-2): SAVISQKPSRDICQRGTSLTIQCQVDSQVTMMFWYRQQPGQSLTLIATANQGSEATYESGFVIDKFPISRPNLTFSTLTVSNMSPEDSSIYLCSVEGRGHGYTFGSGTRLTVV.

This clone was detected once. The chain is built from TRBV30 and TRBJ2-7; D uncertain. The CDR3 runs 10 residues. V lost 6 bases to trimming and J lost 1 base, with 4 bases between them. Looked up from germline, CDR1 is GTSNPN and CDR2 is SVGIG (reference sequence). The CDR3 DNA follows: TGTGCCTGCGTTTCCTACGAGCAGTACTTC. It translates to CACVSYEQYF.

In regard to this clone: Additional DNA sequences in this sample encode the identical CDR3. The chain links TRBV28 to TRBJ2-1; D not certain. The germline CDR1 and CDR2 sequences are MDHEN and SYDVKM. The CDR3 runs 11 residues. Trimming pared 6 bases from V and 0 bases from J, leaving 0 bases between. The CDR3 here is CASSSYNEQFF. The CDR3 nucleotides read TGTGCCAGCAGCTCCTACAATGAGCAGTTCTTC.

This chain joins TRBV29-1 and TRBJ1-1; a possible D gene is TRBD1 (5 bases). Trimming took off 2 bases at V and 6 bases at J, with 10 bases between the two ends. The CDR3 runs 12 residues. CDR1 is SQVTM, CDR2 ANQGSEA, per germline. For the CDR3, the DNA is TGCAGCGTTGAACAGGGCCTTGCTGAAGCTTTCTTT. Translated, it gives CSVEQGLAEAFF.

This clone has a single count. V usage is TRBV2 and J usage is TRBJ1-2; 8 bases map to TRBD1. J gave up 0 bases and V 8 bases, and 11 bases lay outside the gene matches. There are 16 residues in the CDR3. Germline V gene sequence: CDR1 SNHLY, CDR2 FYNNEI. The CDR3 sequence: CASRRRQGNTNYGYTF. The CDR3 region has the DNA TGTGCCAGCCGCAGGAGACAGGGGAACACTAACTATGGCTACACCTTC.

This chain's CDR3 is CASSERSRQLNTGELFF. The CDR3 DNA sequence: TGTGCCAGCAGTGAAAGGTCCAGGCAGCTGAACACCGGGGAGCTGTTTTTT. V gene TRBV2 combines with J gene TRBJ2-2; no definite D call. V was cut by 2 bases and J by 1 base, with 14 bases left in between. The CDR3 extends over 17 amino acids. CDR1 is SNHLY, CDR2 FYNNEI, per germline.

In this sample, this clone turned up once. This chain links TRBV5-6 with TRBJ2-1; maybe TRBD1 (5 bases). CDR3 length equals 17 residues. In germline, CDR1 is SGHDT, CDR2 YYEEEE. Trimming took off 4 bases at V and 7 bases at J, with 24 bases between the two ends. CDR3 protein: CASSPLLMGHLENEQFF. The DNA of the CDR3 is TGTGCCAGCAGCCCCTTGTTAATGGGGCACCTTGAGAATGAGCAGTTCTTC.

The chain is built from TRBV6-5 and TRBJ2-7, with a weak D call TRBD2 (5 bases). This CDR3 is built from 14 residues. The germline gives CDR1 MNHEY, CDR2 SVGAGI. V was cut by 6 bases and J by 1 base, with 13 bases left in between. CDR3 protein: CASRVRESSYEQYF. CDR3 nucleotide sequence: TGTGCCAGCAGGGTCCGGGAATCTTCCTACGAGCAGTACTTC.

The chain recombines TRBV13 with TRBJ2-7, with no clear D. The V gene lost 1 base and the J gene lost 2 bases, with 9 bases spanning the gap. This CDR3 has 14 residues. The germline CDR1 and CDR2 sequences are PRHDT and FYEKMQ (reference sequence). The CDR3 DNA follows: TGTGCCAGCAGCTTAGCTACGGAAACCTACGAGCAGTACTTC. This gives the protein CASSLATETYEQYF.

The rearrangement joins TRBV23-1 to TRBJ1-1, with 8 bases fitting TRBD1. TRBV23-1 has ORF status, its function being uncertain. V gave up 4 bases and J gave up 4 bases; unmatched junction bases: 14. This CDR3 region has 17 residues. The CDR3 nucleotides are TGCGCCAGCAGTCTCCACTCCATCGGACAGGGTGGCACTGAAGCTTTCTTT. Translating gives CASSLHSIGQGGTEAFF.

The chain carries TRBV6-1 and TRBJ2-7; D is perhaps TRBD1 (7 bases). Deletions cut 4 bases from V and 2 bases from J, with 12 bases between. Germline V lookup: CDR1 MNHNS, CDR2 SASEGT. This CDR3 contains 14 residues. The CDR3 reads CASSGGDSPYEQYF. The CDR3 DNA is TGTGCCAGCAGTGGGGGGGACAGCCCCTACGAGCAGTACTTC.

The chain is built from TRBV19 and TRBJ1-4; 7 bases are a match to TRBD1. Germline-derived CDR1 and CDR2 are LNHDA and SQIVND (reference sequence). This CDR3 is built from 19 residues. V lost 3 bases to trimming and J lost 0 bases; unmatched junction nucleotides: 13. CDR3: CASSISPRQGVATNEKLFF. For the CDR3, the DNA is TGTGCCAGTAGTATTTCCCCCCGGCAGGGGGTTGCAACTAATGAAAAACTGTTTTTT.

This clone was seen only once. This chain's CDR3 is CASSMTEYNEQFF. CDR3 DNA sequence: TGTGCCAGTAGTATGACAGAGTACAATGAGCAGTTCTTC. The V call is TRBV19, the J call TRBJ2-1; tentatively, D is TRBD1 (5 bases). This CDR3 is 13 amino acids long. The germline gives CDR1 LNHDA, CDR2 SQIVND (reference sequence). The V gene lost 3 bases and the J gene lost 4 bases, with 7 bases spanning the gap.

The rearrangement uses TRBV11-2 and TRBJ2-7; 13 bases are shared with TRBD2. Germline V gene lookup returns CDR1 SGHAT and CDR2 FQNNGV. This CDR3 is built from 16 residues. J was trimmed by 0 bases and V by 5 bases; bases with no gene match: 4. The CDR3 here is CASSPWTSGSSYEQYF. CDR3 nucleotides: TGTGCCAGCAGCCCCTGGACTAGCGGGAGCTCCTACGAGCAGTACTTC.

This clone was counted once. This sequence joins TRBV4-2 and TRBJ2-2; D remains unclear. The V end was cut by 8 bases, the J end by 7 bases, with 8 bases between. CDR1 and CDR2 from the germline V gene are LGHNA and YNFKEQ. This CDR3 spans 11 amino acids. CDR3 sequence: CASGSGGELFF. The CDR3 DNA sequence: TGTGCCAGCGGTTCGGGCGGGGAGCTGTTTTTT.

For the CDR3, the DNA is TGCGCCAGCAGCTTGGGACAGGGGAGCTATGGCTACACCTTC. Translated, it gives CASSLGQGSYGYTF. The genes are TRBV5-1 and TRBJ1-2; TRBD1 aligns across 8 bases. V shed 0 bases and J 4 bases; nucleotides not matched to a gene: 2. CDR1 is SGHRS and CDR2 is YFSETQ in the germline V gene. This CDR3 has 14 amino acids.

The rearrangement joins TRBV5-1 to TRBJ1-1; 7 positions match TRBD1. V lost 0 bases and J lost 8; bases outside the gene matches: 4. The CDR3 has 13 residues. Germline loops: CDR1 SGHRS, CDR2 YFSETQ. This CDR3 reads CASSLGGQLEAFF. The CDR3 nucleotides read TGCGCCAGCAGCTTGGGGGGACAGCTAGAAGCTTTCTTT.

The gene calls are TRBV19 and TRBJ2-1; D unresolved. Trimming left V 6 bases short and J 4 bases short, with 10 bases between. This CDR3 has 13 residues. The germline CDR1 and CDR2 sequences are LNHDA and SQIVND (reference sequence). CDR3 nucleotide sequence: TGTGCCAGTAGGGCTAGATTATACAATGAGCAGTTCTTC. Its protein product is CASRARLYNEQFF.

The chain carries TRBV9 and TRBJ2-3, with D perhaps TRBD2 (7 bases). V lost 3 bases to trimming and J lost 2 bases, with 19 bases between them. Germline CDR1 SGDLS, CDR2 YYNGEE. The CDR3 has 17 residues. CDR3 nucleotides: TGTGCCAGCAGCGCTTACCAGAGGGGGGGATCCACAGATACGCAGTATTTT. Translated, it gives CASSAYQRGGSTDTQYF.

This chain uses TRBV15 with TRBJ2-7; D remains unclear. Germline V CDR1 and CDR2: LNHNV, YYDKDF (reference sequence). The V end was cut by 3 bases, the J end by 3 bases, with 24 bases between. This CDR3 spans 18 amino acids. CDR3 nucleotide sequence: TGTGCCACCAGCAGCTCTATCAAATCTGGGCCCCTCTTCTACGAGCAGTACTTC. Its translation is CATSSSIKSGPLFYEQYF.

About this clone itself: The sample carries other DNA sequences with the same CDR3. This chain connects TRBV9 to TRBJ1-4; D uncertain. Trimming pared 4 bases from V and 7 bases from J, leaving 8 bases between. There are 12 residues in the CDR3. The V gene's germline CDR1 is SGDLS and CDR2 YYNGEE. Here the CDR3 DNA reads TGTGCCAGCAGCCCAGGAGGTGAAAAACTGTTTTTT. Its protein product is CASSPGGEKLFF.